The rows below give T cell receptor beta chains drawn from one sample of a study of OX40 agonist ivuxolimab in advanced cancers. Assay: immunoSEQ multiplex PCR; the TCRdb copy retains only in-frame clones and omits some. This table has about 37,000 clones, about 88% appearing once. The sample was CD4+ or CD8+ T cells sorted from blood, taken in a trial of the OX40 agonist ivuxolimab. These receptors were obtained from an adult with an advanced solid tumor such as melanoma, head and neck, liver or kidney cancer. CDR3s include the opening cysteine and the closing phenylalanine or tryptophan. A D gene is named only where the DNA matches it firmly. Only some rows state a clone size, as once, few, many or a class for expanded clones.

d_call	v_call	clone_size	j_call	cdr3_aa	cdr3_nt
.	TRBV4-2	.	TRBJ1-3	CASSQDLANLNTIYF	TGTGCCAGCAGCCAAGATTTGGCCAACCTAAACACCATATATTTT
.	TRBV7-2	once	TRBJ2-1	CASSLDNAPGSRNEQFF	TGTGCCAGCAGCCTTGATAACGCCCCAGGGAGCCGCAATGAGCAGTTCTTC
.	TRBV29-1	once	TRBJ2-3	CSAGGSYTDTQYF	TGCAGCGCCGGGGGCAGCTACACAGATACGCAGTATTTT
TRBD1	TRBV4-3	.	TRBJ1-2	CASSQMGQGSYGYTF	TGCGCCAGCAGCCAAATGGGACAGGGGTCCTATGGCTACACCTTC
.	TRBV9	.	TRBJ2-7	CASSVGGRYDEQYF	TGTGCCAGCAGCGTAGGGGGTAGGTACGACGAGCAGTACTTC
.	TRBV6-5	.	TRBJ1-6	CASRSYNSPLHF	TGTGCCAGCAGATCTTATAATTCACCCCTCCACTTT
.	TRBV7-3	.	TRBJ2-1	CASSVGASSYNEQFF	TGTGCCAGCAGCGTAGGGGCGAGCTCCTACAATGAGCAGTTCTTC
.	TRBV7-9	few	TRBJ1-2	CASSPETGGYTF	TGTGCCAGCAGCCCAGAAACGGGAGGCTACACCTTC
TRBD1	TRBV19	.	TRBJ1-1	CASKDRAMAFF	TGTGCCAGTAAGGACAGGGCCATGGCTTTCTTT
.	TRBV9	few	TRBJ2-4	CASSVEESSNIQYF	TGTGCCAGCAGCGTAGAGGAGTCTAGCAACATTCAGTACTTC
TRBD1	TRBV5-1	.	TRBJ2-3	CASDTGTGVDTQYF	TGCGCCAGCGACACCGGGACAGGGGTAGATACGCAGTATTTT
TRBD2	TRBV27	once	TRBJ2-5	CASSLGGRETQYF	TGTGCCAGCAGCCTGGGGGGGAGAGAGACCCAGTACTTC
.	TRBV18	.	TRBJ1-2	CASSPGSDRWGGYTF	TGTGCCAGCTCACCGGGTTCGGACAGATGGGGTGGCTACACCTTC
.	TRBV6-1	.	TRBJ1-2	CASLRGDYGYTF	TGTGCCAGCCTGCGGGGAGACTATGGCTACACCTTC
.	TRBV27	.	TRBJ2-3	CASSFRGAPDTQYF	TGTGCCAGCAGTTTTCGGGGGGCCCCAGATACGCAGTATTTT
TRBD1	TRBV6-5	.	TRBJ2-7	CASSRRTGGYEQYF	TGTGCCAGCAGCCGGAGGACAGGGGGCTACGAGCAGTACTTC
.	TRBV11-2	few	TRBJ1-1	CASTDRDLNTEAFF	TGTGCCAGCACCGACCGGGATTTGAACACTGAAGCTTTCTTT
.	TRBV2	.	TRBJ2-5	CASHSRLAEETQYF	TGTGCCAGCCATTCGAGGCTAGCAGAGGAGACCCAGTACTTC
.	TRBV5-4	.	TRBJ1-2	CASSSRGDYGYTF	TGTGCCAGCAGCTCTAGGGGCGACTATGGCTACACCTTC
TRBD2	TRBV5-4	.	TRBJ2-3	CASSFDSGGGDTQYF	TGTGCCAGCAGCTTCGATAGCGGGGGCGGGGATACGCAGTATTTT
.	TRBV6-1	.	TRBJ2-2	CASGDTGELFF	TGTGCCAGCGGGGACACCGGGGAGCTGTTTTTT
.	TRBV7-2	.	TRBJ1-4	CASSQDPSNNEKLFF	TGTGCCAGCAGCCAAGATCCAAGCAATAATGAAAAACTGTTTTTT
.	TRBV13	.	TRBJ2-7	CASSSRASSYEQYF	TGTGCCAGCAGCTCCAGGGCGAGCTCCTACGAGCAGTACTTC
TRBD1	TRBV18	.	TRBJ1-1	CASSPGTGAGNTEAFF	TGTGCCAGCTCACCCGGGACAGGGGCCGGGAACACTGAAGCTTTCTTT
.	TRBV7-6	.	TRBJ1-6	CASSPSSYNSPLHF	TGTGCCAGCAGCCCGAGCTCCTATAATTCACCCCTCCACTTT
.	TRBV2	.	TRBJ2-4	CASSEAGSAQPIAKNIQYF	TGTGCCAGCAGTGAAGCGGGTTCGGCACAACCTATAGCCAAAAACATTCAGTACTTC
.	TRBV7-2	.	TRBJ2-7	CASSLLVTYEQYF	TGTGCCAGCAGCTTACTGGTCACCTACGAGCAGTACTTC
.	TRBV19	.	TRBJ2-1	CASRGLGNEQFF	TGTGCCAGTAGGGGGCTCGGTAATGAGCAGTTCTTC
TRBD2	TRBV9	.	TRBJ2-1	CASSFGGAERYNEQFF	TGTGCCAGCAGCTTCGGGGGGGCCGAAAGGTACAATGAGCAGTTCTTC
TRBD1	TRBV28	once	TRBJ1-2	CASSLRGPGYTF	TGTGCCAGCAGTCTCAGGGGGCCCGGCTACACCTTC
.	TRBV14	few	TRBJ1-1	CASSQDLNTEAFF	TGTGCCAGCAGCCAAGATTTGAACACTGAAGCTTTCTTT
.	TRBV6-1	few	TRBJ2-2	CASSEQGTNTGELFF	TGTGCCAGCAGTGAACAGGGCACTAACACCGGGGAGCTGTTTTTT
TRBD1	TRBV19	.	TRBJ1-1	CASSINGQGNTEAFF	TGTGCCAGTAGTATAAACGGACAGGGTAACACTGAAGCTTTCTTT
.	TRBV7-6	few	TRBJ1-5	CASSLQGSNQPQHF	TGTGCCAGCAGCTTACAGGGGAGCAATCAGCCCCAGCATTTT